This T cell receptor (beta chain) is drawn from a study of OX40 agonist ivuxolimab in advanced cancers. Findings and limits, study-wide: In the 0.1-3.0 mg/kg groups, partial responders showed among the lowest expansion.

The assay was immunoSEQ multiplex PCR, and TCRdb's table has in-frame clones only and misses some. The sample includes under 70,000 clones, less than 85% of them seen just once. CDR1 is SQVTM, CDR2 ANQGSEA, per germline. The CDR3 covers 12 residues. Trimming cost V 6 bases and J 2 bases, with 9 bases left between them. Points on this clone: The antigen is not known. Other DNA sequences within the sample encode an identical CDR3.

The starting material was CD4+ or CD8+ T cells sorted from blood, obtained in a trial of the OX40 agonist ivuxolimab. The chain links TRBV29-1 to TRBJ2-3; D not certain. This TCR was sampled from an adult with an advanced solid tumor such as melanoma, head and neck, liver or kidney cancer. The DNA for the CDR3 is TGCAGCGTCACAGAGAACACAGATACGCAGTATTTT. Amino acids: CSVTENTDTQYF.